This T cell receptor (beta chain) was recovered during a study of CD8+ T cells in alopecia areata (dated by TCRdb to 2017 to 2018). At the level of the whole study: High-throughput TCRbeta sequencing was used to examine T cell clonal expansion in alopecia areata in both the C3H/HeJ mouse model and human patients. On the human side, TCRbeta sequencing was run on scalp tissue and on sorted CD4+ and CD8+ peripheral blood T cells from healthy controls and from alopecia areata patients with either patchy or totalis/universalis disease. RNA was extracted with the PAXgene miRNA kit for fixed scalp, the miRNeasy kit for PBMCs, and the RNeasy kit for mouse skin. immunoSEQ multiplex PCR using 35 Vbeta forward primers and 13 Jbeta reverse primers was used to amplify TCRbeta CDR3 regions. Clonality in the scalp was compared among normal scalp (n=4), patchy alopecia areata scalp (n=8), and alopecia totalis/universalis scalp (n=8).

The cysteine opens and the phenylalanine closes a CDR3 of 16 amino acids. The read is trimmed to its CDR3 DNA, 48 bases read in frame from base 1. Unmatched junction bases come to 6, with V trimmed by 4 bases and J by 1 base. In the germline V gene (reference sequence), CDR1 corresponds to SEHNR and CDR2 to FQNEAQ. Libraries were made using the immunoSEQ multiplex PCR assay. To provide template for TCR sequencing, every sample had RNA extracted and reverse transcribed into cDNA. First-strand cDNA was synthesized using SuperScript III with a 2:1 mix of oligo-dT and random hexamers. A synthetic immune receptor repertoire was used to measure amplification bias, and any remaining bias was corrected computationally. The authors' analysis ran thus. Raw reads were preprocessed to remove errors, and CDR3 was defined according to IMGT conventions as the region from the conserved cysteine to phenylalanine. Clonality was calculated as 1 minus Shannon entropy normalized by log2 of the number of productive unique TCRs. Whether scalp clones were CD4 or CD8 was inferred by matching scalp TCRbeta sequences against CD4 and CD8 repertoires sorted from blood. TCRdb took over this immuneACCESS table, retaining in-frame rearrangements with V and J assigned. Such tables are incomplete; in checked studies, under half of the missing clones stem from an unresolved V gene, and the remainder is unexplained. The DNA gave D and trimming, while V, J and clone size come from that table. Recorded for this sample are approximately 150,000 clones; roughly 60% of them occurred a single time. The biggest ten clones account for 35% to 40% of the sample.

PBMCs were isolated by density centrifugation and stained for CD3, CD4 and CD8, after which CD4+ and CD8+ T cells were sorted on a FACSAria. Unaffected controls provided scalp biopsies and blood samples. Note on this clone: Its specific antigen is unknown. One base away there is no much larger clone; base qualities are not given.

Results and caveats for the whole study, not just this receptor: Compared with normal scalp, lesional scalp had higher clonality and more expanded CD8+ clones, particularly in alopecia totalis/universalis, a pattern that suggests antigenic drive. Shared TCR sequences between patients were less evident than in mice, which may be partly attributable to HLA diversity in the patient population. Resident alphabeta T cells in normal human skin are also sequenced, complicating scalp TCR repertoire analysis, unlike mouse skin dominated by gammadelta T cells.

The chain joins TRBV7-9 to TRBJ2-7; 11 junctional bases match TRBD1. This TCR was sampled from a human donor in good health. Sequencing was carried out using CD8+ T cells sorted from blood. The sequenced DNA: TGTGCCAGCAGCTACCCCGGGACAGGGGGGTCCTACGAGCAGTACTTC. Translation gives CASSYPGTGGSYEQYF.